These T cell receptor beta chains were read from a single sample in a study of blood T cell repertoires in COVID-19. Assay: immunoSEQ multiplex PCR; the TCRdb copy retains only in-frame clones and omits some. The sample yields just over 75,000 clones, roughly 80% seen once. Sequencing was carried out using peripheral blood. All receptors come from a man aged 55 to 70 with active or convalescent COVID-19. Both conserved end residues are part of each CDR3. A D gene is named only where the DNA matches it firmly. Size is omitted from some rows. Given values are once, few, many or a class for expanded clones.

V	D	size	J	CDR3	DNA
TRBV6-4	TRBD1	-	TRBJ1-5	CASSPTPGQGCRCTNQPQHF	TGTGCCAGCAGCCCTACCCCGGGACAGGGTTGCAGATGTACCAATCAGCCCCAGCATTTT
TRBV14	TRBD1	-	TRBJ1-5	CASSQQDEETGNNSNQPQHF	TGTGCCAGCAGCCAACAAGATGAGGAGACAGGGAATAATAGCAATCAGCCCCAGCATTTT
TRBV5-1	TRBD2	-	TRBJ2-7	CASSSGTTLIHEQYF	TGCGCCAGCAGTTCCGGGACTACGCTAATCCACGAGCAGTACTTC
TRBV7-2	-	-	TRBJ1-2	CATKGQNYGYTF	TGTGCCACGAAGGGGCAGAACTATGGCTACACCTTC
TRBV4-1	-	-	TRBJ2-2	CASIQGGDTGELFF	TGCGCCAGTATACAGGGTGGGGACACCGGGGAGCTGTTTTTT
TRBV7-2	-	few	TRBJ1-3	CASSPPGRVRGNTIYF	TGTGCCAGCAGCCCCCCCGGGAGGGTGAGAGGAAACACCATATATTTT
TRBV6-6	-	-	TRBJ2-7	CASSAGYEQYF	TGTGCCAGCAGTGCGGGGTACGAGCAGTACTTC
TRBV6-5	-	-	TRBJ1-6	CASSYSRGDSPLHF	TGTGCCAGCAGTTACAGCAGGGGTGATTCACCCCTCCACTTT
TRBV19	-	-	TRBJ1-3	CASSLGNQGSGNTIYF	TGTGCCAGTAGCCTAGGAAATCAGGGGTCCGGAAACACCATATATTTT
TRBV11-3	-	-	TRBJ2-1	CASSLSGSYNEQFF	TGTGCCAGCAGCTTATCCGGGTCCTACAATGAGCAGTTCTTC
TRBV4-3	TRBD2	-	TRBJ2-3	CASSQDVYAGGLLSTDTQYF	TGCGCCAGCAGCCAAGATGTGTACGCGGGAGGACTCTTAAGCACAGATACGCAGTATTTT
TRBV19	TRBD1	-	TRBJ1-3	CASIRDRGGNTIYF	TGTGCCAGTATTCGGGACAGGGGCGGGAACACCATATATTTT
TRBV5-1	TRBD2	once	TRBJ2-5	CASSSLGTSRGETQYF	TGCGCCAGCAGCTCTTTAGGGACTAGCAGAGGAGAGACCCAGTACTTC
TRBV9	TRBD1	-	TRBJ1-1	CASSGMTGPNEAFF	TGTGCCAGCAGCGGAATGACAGGGCCGAATGAAGCTTTCTTT
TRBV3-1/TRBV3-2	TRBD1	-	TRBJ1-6	CASRLHAGQNNSPLHF	TGTGCCAGCAGACTGCATGCGGGACAGAATAATTCACCCCTCCACTTT
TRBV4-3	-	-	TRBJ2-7	CASSQDYTGSYYEQYF	TGCGCCAGCAGCCAAGATTATACAGGGTCCTACTACGAGCAGTACTTC
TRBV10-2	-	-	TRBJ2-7	CASSELTPEQYF	TGCGCCAGCAGTGAGTTAACTCCCGAGCAGTACTTC
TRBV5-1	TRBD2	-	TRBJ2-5	CASSLEVIAGGGETQYF	TGCGCCAGCAGCTTGGAAGTTATTGCCGGGGGGGGCGAGACCCAGTACTTC
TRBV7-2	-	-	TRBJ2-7	CASSPYRDEQYF	TGTGCCAGCAGTCCCTACAGGGACGAGCAGTACTTC
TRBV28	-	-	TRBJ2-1	CASSLGSGGINEQFF	TGTGCCAGCAGTTTAGGGTCAGGGGGGATCAATGAGCAGTTCTTC
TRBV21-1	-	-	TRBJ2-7	CASCTRDRESYEQYF	TGTGCCAGCTGCACCCGGGACAGGGAATCCTACGAGCAGTACTTC
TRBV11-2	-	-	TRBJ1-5	CASSLRGDQPQHF	TGTGCCAGCAGCTTACGGGGGGATCAGCCCCAGCATTTT
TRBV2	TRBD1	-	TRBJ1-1	CASSGRDRVHEAFF	TGTGCCAGCAGCGGTCGGGACAGGGTTCATGAAGCTTTCTTT
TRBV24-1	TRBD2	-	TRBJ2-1	CATSDSSGGVYNEQFF	TGTGCCACCAGTGATTCTAGCGGGGGAGTCTACAATGAGCAGTTCTTC
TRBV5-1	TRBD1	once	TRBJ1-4	CASSVGQGNEKLFF	TGCGCCAGTTCGGTAGGACAGGGGAATGAAAAACTGTTTTTT
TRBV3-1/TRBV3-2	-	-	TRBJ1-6	CASSHNYSPLHF	TGTGCCAGCAGCCATAACTATTCACCCCTCCACTTT
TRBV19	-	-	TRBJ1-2	CASSIVGGANYGYTF	TGTGCCAGTAGTATAGTTGGAGGAGCTAACTATGGCTACACCTTC
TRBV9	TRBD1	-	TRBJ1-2	CASSVWDRGSYGYTF	TGTGCCAGCAGCGTCTGGGACAGGGGTAGCTATGGCTACACCTTC
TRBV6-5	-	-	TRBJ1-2	CASRGQAGANYGYTF	TGTGCCAGCAGGGGGCAGGCTGGAGCTAACTATGGCTACACCTTC
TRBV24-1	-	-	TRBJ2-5	CATSPGGGGHGDQYF	TGTGCCACCTCTCCTGGGGGAGGGGGGCATGGGGACCAGTACTTC
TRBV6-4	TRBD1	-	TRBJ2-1	CASSETLTGGQFF	TGTGCCAGCAGTGAAACCCTGACAGGGGGGCAGTTCTTC
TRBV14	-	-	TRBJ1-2	CASSQTRQGYGYTF	TGTGCCAGCAGTCAAACCCGGCAGGGCTATGGCTACACCTTC
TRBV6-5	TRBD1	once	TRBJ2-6	CASTNRGSGANVLTF	TGTGCCAGCACCAACAGGGGGTCCGGGGCCAACGTCCTGACTTTC
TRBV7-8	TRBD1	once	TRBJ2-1	CASSQWDRNNEQFF	TGTGCCAGCAGCCAATGGGACAGGAACAATGAGCAGTTCTTC
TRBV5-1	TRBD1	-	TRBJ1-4	CASSSGQGAGNEKLFF	TGCGCCAGCAGCTCAGGACAGGGGGCTGGTAATGAAAAACTGTTTTTT
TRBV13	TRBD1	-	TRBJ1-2	CASSTSGQIYGYTF	TGTGCCAGCAGCACATCGGGACAGATCTATGGCTACACCTTC
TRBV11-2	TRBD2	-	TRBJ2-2	CASSLSSGGAVGELFF	TGTGCCAGCAGCTTATCGAGCGGGGGGGCCGTCGGGGAGCTGTTTTTT
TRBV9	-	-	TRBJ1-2	CASSVGMGQIYGYTF	TGTGCCAGCAGCGTAGGGATGGGGCAAATCTATGGCTACACCTTC
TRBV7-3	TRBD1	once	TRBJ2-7	CASSPGTGSYEQYF	TGTGCCAGCAGTCCCGGGACAGGGTCCTACGAGCAGTACTTC
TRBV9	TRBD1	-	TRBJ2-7	CASSVGQGRYEQYF	TGTGCCAGCAGCGTAGGACAGGGGCGTTACGAGCAGTACTTC
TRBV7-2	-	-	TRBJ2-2	CASSAWFMTENTGELFF	TGTGCCAGCAGCGCCTGGTTCATGACAGAGAACACCGGGGAGCTGTTTTTT
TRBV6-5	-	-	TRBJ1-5	CATMLQGWDYQPQHF	TGTGCCACGATGTTACAGGGATGGGATTATCAGCCCCAGCATTTT
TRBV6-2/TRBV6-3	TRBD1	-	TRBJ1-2	CASSYPTSSGTGVYGYTF	TGTGCCAGCAGTTACCCGACTTCCTCCGGGACAGGGGTCTATGGCTACACCTTC
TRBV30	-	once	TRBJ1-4	CAWSPRGAVEKLFF	TGTGCCTGGAGTCCGCGGGGGGCTGTCGAAAAACTGTTTTTT
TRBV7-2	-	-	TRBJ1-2	CASSLAGLPVGYTF	TGTGCCAGCAGCTTAGCGGGACTGCCAGTAGGCTACACCTTC
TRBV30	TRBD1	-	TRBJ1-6	CAWRQGSPLHF	TGTGCCTGGCGACAGGGATCACCCCTCCACTTT
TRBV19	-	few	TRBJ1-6	CASSITENSPLHF	TGTGCCAGTAGTATAACAGAAAATTCACCCCTCCACTTT
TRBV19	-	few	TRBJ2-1	CASSLQWTATSYNEQFF	TGTGCCAGTAGTCTACAATGGACAGCTACCTCCTACAATGAGCAGTTCTTC
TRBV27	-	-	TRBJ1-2	CASLSTSGPTNYGYTF	TGTGCCAGTCTATCCACCTCAGGGCCAACTAACTATGGCTACACCTTC
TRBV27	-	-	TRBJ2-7	CASRGREQYF	TGTGCCAGCAGGGGGCGGGAGCAGTACTTC
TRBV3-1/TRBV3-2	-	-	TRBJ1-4	CASSQVAGEEKLFF	TGTGCCAGCAGCCAAGTGGCCGGAGAGGAAAAACTGTTTTTT
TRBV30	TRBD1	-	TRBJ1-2	CAWSEDRPNYGYTF	TGTGCCTGGAGTGAGGACAGGCCTAACTATGGCTACACCTTC
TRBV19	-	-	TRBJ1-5	CASRPRNQPQHF	TGTGCCAGTAGACCGAGGAATCAGCCCCAGCATTTT
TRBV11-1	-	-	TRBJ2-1	CASSSPNRDKDNEQFF	TGTGCCAGCAGCTCACCAAACCGGGACAAAGACAATGAGCAGTTCTTC
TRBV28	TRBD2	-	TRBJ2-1	CASSWTSGAVYNEQFF	TGTGCCAGCAGCTGGACTAGCGGGGCAGTATACAATGAGCAGTTCTTC